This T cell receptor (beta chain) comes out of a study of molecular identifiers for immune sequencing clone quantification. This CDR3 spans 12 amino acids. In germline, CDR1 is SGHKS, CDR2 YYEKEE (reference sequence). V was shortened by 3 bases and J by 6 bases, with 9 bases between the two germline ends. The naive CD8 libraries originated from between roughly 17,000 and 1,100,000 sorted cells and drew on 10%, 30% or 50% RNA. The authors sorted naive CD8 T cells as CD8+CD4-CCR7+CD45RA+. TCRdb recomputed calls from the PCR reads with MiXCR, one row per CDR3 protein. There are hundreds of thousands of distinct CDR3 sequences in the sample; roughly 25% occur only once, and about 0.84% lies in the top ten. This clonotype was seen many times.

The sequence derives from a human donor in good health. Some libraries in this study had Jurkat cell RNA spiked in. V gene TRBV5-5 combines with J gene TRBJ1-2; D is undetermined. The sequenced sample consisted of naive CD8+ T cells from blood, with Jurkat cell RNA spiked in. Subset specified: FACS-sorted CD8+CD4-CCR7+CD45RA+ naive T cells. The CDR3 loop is CASSWTNDGYTF. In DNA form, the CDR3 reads TGTGCCAGCAGCTGGACGAATGATGGCTACACCTTC.